This TCR beta chain stems from a study of shared clonotypes between healthy human individuals. This clone was seen only a few times. Its specificity is unknown. The CDR3 contains 15 residues. Germline CDR1 is MDHEN and CDR2 is SYDVKM. V dropped 5 bases and J dropped 4 bases, with 17 bases sitting between them. General study results and limits: Since donors were few, the genetic and exposure-history diversity represented was limited. Naive subsets generally had larger estimated richness than memory subsets. The naive CD4 repertoires of several donors were compared, and roughly 5% of clonotypes were shared.

It was at deep level that the assay was run. Produced via immunoSEQ multiplex PCR; TCRdb's table is partial and in-frame only. Among under 1,100,000 clones listed, around 74% were seen once. Sequenced material: memory CD4+ T cells sorted from blood. Specified subset: CD45RA-negative fraction. The TCR sequence derives from a man aged 18 to 29 in good health. The chain carries TRBV28 and TRBJ1-2; TRBD1 is a possible D gene (6 bases). In nucleotides, the CDR3 is TGTGCCAGCAGTCATCCGTGGGACACACTCTATGGCTACACCTTC. It codes for CASSHPWDTLYGYTF.